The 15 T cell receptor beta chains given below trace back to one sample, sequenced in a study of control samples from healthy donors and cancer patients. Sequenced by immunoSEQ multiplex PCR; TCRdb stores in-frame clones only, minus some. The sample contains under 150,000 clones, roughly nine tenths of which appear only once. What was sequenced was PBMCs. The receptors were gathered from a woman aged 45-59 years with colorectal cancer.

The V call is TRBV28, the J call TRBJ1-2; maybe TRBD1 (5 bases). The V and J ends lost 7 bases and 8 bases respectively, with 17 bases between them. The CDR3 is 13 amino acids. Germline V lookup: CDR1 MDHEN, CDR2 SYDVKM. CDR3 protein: CASTVGGIGGYTF. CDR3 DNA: TGTGCCAGCACCGTCGGGGGGATCGGCGGCTACACCTTC.

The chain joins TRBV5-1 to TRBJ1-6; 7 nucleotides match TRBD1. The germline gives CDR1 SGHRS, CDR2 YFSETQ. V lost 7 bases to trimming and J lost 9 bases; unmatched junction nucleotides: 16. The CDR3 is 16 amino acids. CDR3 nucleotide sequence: TGCGCCAGCTGCCTGGGACAGATTGACGGAGGTTCACCCCTCCACTTT. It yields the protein CASCLGQIDGGSPLHF.

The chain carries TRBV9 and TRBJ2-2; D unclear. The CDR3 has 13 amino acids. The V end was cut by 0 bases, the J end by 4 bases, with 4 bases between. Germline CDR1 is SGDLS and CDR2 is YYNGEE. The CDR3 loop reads CASSVGITGELFF. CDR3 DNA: TGTGCCAGCAGCGTAGGGATCACCGGGGAGCTGTTTTTT.

The CDR3: CASSRDRTDQETQYF. Here the CDR3 DNA reads TGTGCCAGCAGTAGAGACAGGACCGATCAAGAGACCCAGTACTTC. The chain is built from TRBV28 and TRBJ2-5; D is perhaps TRBD1 (6 bases). Germline V gene lookup returns CDR1 MDHEN and CDR2 SYDVKM. This CDR3 comprises 15 residues. Trimming stripped 5 bases from V and 2 bases from J, with 15 bases between.

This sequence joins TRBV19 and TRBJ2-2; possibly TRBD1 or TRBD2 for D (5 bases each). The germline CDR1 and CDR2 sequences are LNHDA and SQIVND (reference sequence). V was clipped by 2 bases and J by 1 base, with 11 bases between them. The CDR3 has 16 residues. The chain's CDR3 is CASSITGTVNTGELFF. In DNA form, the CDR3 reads TGTGCCAGTAGTATAACCGGGACGGTGAACACCGGGGAGCTGTTTTTT.

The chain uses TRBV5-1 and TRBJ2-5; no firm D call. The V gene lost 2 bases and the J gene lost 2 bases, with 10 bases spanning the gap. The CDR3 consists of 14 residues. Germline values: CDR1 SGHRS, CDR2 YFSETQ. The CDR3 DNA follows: TGCGCCAGCAGCTTCCTACAGCTACAAGAGACCCAGTACTTC. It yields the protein CASSFLQLQETQYF.

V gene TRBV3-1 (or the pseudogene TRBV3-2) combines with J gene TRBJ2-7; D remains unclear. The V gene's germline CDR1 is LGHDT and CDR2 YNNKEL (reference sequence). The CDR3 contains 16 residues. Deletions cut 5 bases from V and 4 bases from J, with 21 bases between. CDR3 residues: CASSRQPRLALYEQYF. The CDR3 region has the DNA TGTGCCAGCAGCAGACAACCCAGGCTGGCCTTATACGAGCAGTACTTC.

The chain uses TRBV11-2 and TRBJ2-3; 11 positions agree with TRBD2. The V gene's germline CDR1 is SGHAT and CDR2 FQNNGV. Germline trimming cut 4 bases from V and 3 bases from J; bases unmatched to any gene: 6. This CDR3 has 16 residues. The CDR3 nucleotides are TGTGCCAGCAGCTCGCGACTAGCGGGGATTACAGATACGCAGTATTTT. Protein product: CASSSRLAGITDTQYF.

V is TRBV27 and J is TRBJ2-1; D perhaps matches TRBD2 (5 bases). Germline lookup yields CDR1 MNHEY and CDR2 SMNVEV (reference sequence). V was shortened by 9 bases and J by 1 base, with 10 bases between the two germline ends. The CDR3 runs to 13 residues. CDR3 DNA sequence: TGTGCCAGGGTGACGGGGTCCTACAATGAGCAGTTCTTC. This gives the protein CARVTGSYNEQFF.

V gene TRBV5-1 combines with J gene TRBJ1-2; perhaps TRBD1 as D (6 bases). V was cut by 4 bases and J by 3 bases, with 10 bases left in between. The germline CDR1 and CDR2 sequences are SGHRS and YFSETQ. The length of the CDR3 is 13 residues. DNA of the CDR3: TGCGCCAGCAGCGAATCAGGGGACTATGGCTACACCTTC. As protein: CASSESGDYGYTF.

In nucleotides, the CDR3 is TGTGCCAGCAGCTTGACTAGCGGCTACAATGAGCAGTTCTTC. This encodes CASSLTSGYNEQFF. This chain connects TRBV5-6 to TRBJ2-1, with 8 bases matching TRBD2. After removal of 1 base from V and 3 bases from J, the junction contained 0 bases not matched to a gene. CDR3 length: 14 residues. Per germline, CDR1 SGHDT and CDR2 YYEEEE.

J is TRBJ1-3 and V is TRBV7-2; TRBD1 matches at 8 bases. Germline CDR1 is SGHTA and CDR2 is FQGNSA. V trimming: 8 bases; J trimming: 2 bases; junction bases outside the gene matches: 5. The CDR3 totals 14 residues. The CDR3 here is CASGRQGTGNTIYF. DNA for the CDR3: TGTGCCAGCGGCAGACAGGGGACTGGAAACACCATATATTTT.

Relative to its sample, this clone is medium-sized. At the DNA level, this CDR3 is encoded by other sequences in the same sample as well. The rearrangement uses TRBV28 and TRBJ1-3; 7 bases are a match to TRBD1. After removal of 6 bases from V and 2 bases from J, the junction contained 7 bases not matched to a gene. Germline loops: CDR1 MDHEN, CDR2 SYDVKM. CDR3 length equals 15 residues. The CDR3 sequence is CASRSDRVPGNTIYF. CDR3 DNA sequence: TGTGCCAGCAGATCTGACAGGGTCCCTGGAAACACCATATATTTT.

This CDR3 is CATRDVDRVNGEETQYF. The CDR3 region has the DNA TGTGCCACCAGGGACGTCGACAGGGTCAATGGGGAAGAGACCCAGTACTTC. This chain connects TRBV24-1 to TRBJ2-5; 7 nucleotides align to TRBD1. J lost 3 bases, V lost 7 bases, and 16 bases had no gene match. Per germline, CDR1 KGHDR and CDR2 SFDVKD. The CDR3 is 17 residues long.

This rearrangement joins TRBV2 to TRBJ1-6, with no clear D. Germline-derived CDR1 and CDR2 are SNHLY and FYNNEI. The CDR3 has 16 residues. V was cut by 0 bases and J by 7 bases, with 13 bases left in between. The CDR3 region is CASSEALSGSNSPLHF. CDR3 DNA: TGTGCCAGCAGTGAAGCGCTCTCTGGTTCAAATTCACCCCTCCACTTT.